The 19 T cell receptor beta chains below were found in one sample sequenced in a study of blood T cell repertoires in COVID-19. TCRdb's table, derived via immunoSEQ multiplex PCR, lists solely in-frame clones and lacks some. The data contain 300,000 to 450,000 clones, 87% of them seen just once; the ten biggest clones take up more than 9%. Input material: peripheral blood. These receptors were taken from a woman younger than 45 with COVID-19, enrolled during active disease.

The V gene is TRBV5-1, the J gene TRBJ2-7; weak D call: TRBD2 (6 bases). Germline CDR1 is SGHRS and CDR2 is YFSETQ. V was trimmed by 0 bases and J by 7 bases, leaving 14 bases between them. The CDR3 loop spans 14 amino acids. The CDR3 loop reads CASSLAGGAREQYF. The CDR3 DNA sequence: TGCGCCAGCAGCTTGGCCGGAGGGGCACGGGAGCAGTACTTC.

The V and J genes are TRBV18 and TRBJ1-5; D perhaps matches TRBD1 (5 bases). V was pared by 3 bases and J by 2 bases, with 8 bases between. The germline CDR1 and CDR2 sequences are KGHSH and LQKENI. The CDR3 has 14 residues. The CDR3 sequence: CASSPAGGNQPQHF. The CDR3 coding sequence is TGTGCCAGCTCACCCGCGGGGGGCAATCAGCCCCAGCATTTT.

The V gene is TRBV5-6, the J gene TRBJ2-5; 12 bases are a match to TRBD2. Germline CDR1 reads SGHDT; CDR2 reads YYEEEE. With V trimmed by 0 bases and J by 5 bases, 2 bases remained unmatched. The CDR3 runs to 15 residues. Here the CDR3 reads CASSLGLAGVETQYF. DNA for the CDR3: TGTGCCAGCAGCTTGGGACTAGCGGGAGTGGAGACCCAGTACTTC.

The chain employs TRBV6-5 and TRBJ1-4, with D unclear. The V gene lost 5 bases and the J gene lost 8 bases, with 6 bases spanning the gap. This CDR3 has 11 amino acids. Looked up from germline, CDR1 is MNHEY and CDR2 is SVGAGI. CDR3 protein: CASSLEEKLFF. The CDR3 DNA reads TGTGCCAGCAGTCTGGAGGAAAAACTGTTTTTT.

This chain uses TRBV28 with TRBJ2-1; TRBD2 matches 13 bases. The CDR3 is 15 residues long. Trimming at V came to 6 bases and at J to 10 bases, leaving 9 bases not matched to a gene. From germline, CDR1 is MDHEN and CDR2 SYDVKM. For the CDR3, the DNA is TGTGCCAGCAGGGCCGGGACTAGCGGGGTGATGGAGCAGTTCTTC. Amino acid sequence: CASRAGTSGVMEQFF.

V is TRBV18 and J is TRBJ2-1, with D maybe TRBD2 (5 bases). V was pared by 3 bases and J by 5 bases, with 14 bases between. CDR1 and CDR2 (germline): KGHSH, LQKENI. CDR3 length: 15 amino acids. The CDR3: CASSPPGGSDNEQFF. The CDR3 bases are TGTGCCAGCTCACCCCCCGGAGGATCCGACAATGAGCAGTTCTTC.

The J gene is TRBJ2-2, the V gene TRBV14; tentatively, D is TRBD2 (6 bases). V shed 4 bases and J shed 7 bases, with 13 bases lying between them. This CDR3 is built from 14 residues. CDR1 is SGHDN and CDR2 is FVKESK in the germline V gene. The DNA of the CDR3 is TGTGCCAGCAGCCGCCCTGGGCGGGGCGGGGAGCTGTTTTTT. Translation: CASSRPGRGGELFF. Complete variable domain (other parts from reference TRBV14 and TRBJ2-2): EAGVTQFPSHSVIEKGQTVTLRCDPISGHDNLYWYRRVMGKEIKFLLHFVKESKQDESGMPNNRFLAERTGGTYSTLKVQPAELEDSGVYFCASSRPGRGGELFFGEGSRLTVL.

This clone was counted a few times. The chain uses TRBV5-1 and TRBJ1-5; D possibly corresponds to TRBD1 (6 bases). Trimming cost V 5 bases and J 7 bases, with 19 bases left between them. The V gene's germline CDR1 is SGHRS and CDR2 YFSETQ. The CDR3 is 15 amino acids. In DNA, the CDR3 is TGCGCCAGCAGTGAAAGGCCCGGCGGGGGCCAGCCCCAGCATTTT. Protein sequence: CASSERPGGGQPQHF.

This chain joins TRBV16 and TRBJ2-4; D is possibly TRBD2 (6 bases). This CDR3 has 15 amino acids. Germline V gene lookup returns CDR1 KGHSY and CDR2 FQNENV. V lost 3 bases, J lost 7 bases, and 16 bases lay in between. The CDR3 nucleotides are TGTGCCAGCAGCCACTTTTCGGGGGAGGAGAACATTCAGTACTTC. The encoded protein is CASSHFSGEENIQYF.

This rearrangement joins TRBV18 to TRBJ1-2; 9 bases line up with TRBD1. CDR1 KGHSH and CDR2 LQKENI come from the germline V gene. V lost 0 bases and J lost 6; bases outside the gene matches: 5. The length of the CDR3 is 15 residues. The CDR3 here is CASSPPSQGAHGYTF. The CDR3 bases are TGTGCCAGCTCACCACCGTCACAGGGGGCCCATGGCTACACCTTC.

This clone was recorded once. The V and J genes are TRBV4-3 and TRBJ2-3; D may be TRBD2 (6 bases). V was pared by 4 bases and J by 4 bases, with 18 bases between. This CDR3 contains 16 residues. CDR1 is LGHNA and CDR2 is YSLEER in the germline V gene. This CDR3 is CASSPVGREIADTQYF. CDR3 sequence (DNA): TGCGCCAGCAGCCCGGTAGGACGGGAGATCGCAGATACGCAGTATTTT.

This rearrangement joins TRBV6-2 or TRBV6-3 to TRBJ2-7, with 7 bases aligning to TRBD2. The CDR3 extends over 16 amino acids. J gave up 6 bases and V 5 bases, and 16 bases lay outside the gene matches. Looked up from germline, CDR1 is MNHEY and CDR2 is SVGEGT. CDR3 DNA sequence: TGTGCCAGCAGTCGCGTCCCGGGACTACAAAGGGGCGAGCAGTACTTC. It is translated as CASSRVPGLQRGEQYF.

The chain uses TRBV4-2 and TRBJ2-1; D is possibly TRBD1 (5 bases). V lost 1 base, J lost 10 bases, and 11 bases lay in between. Germline CDR1 is LGHNA and CDR2 is YNFKEQ. The CDR3 sequence is 13 residues long. The CDR3, as DNA: TGTGCCAGCAGCCAAGTCACATGGGGCGAGCAGTTCTTC. This codes for CASSQVTWGEQFF.

This chain uses TRBV6-4 with TRBJ1-2; D is perhaps TRBD1 (6 bases). CDR1 MRHNA and CDR2 SNTAGT come from the germline V gene. Trimming took 6 bases from V and 4 from J, leaving 15 bases between them. This CDR3 has 14 amino acids. The CDR3 protein is CASRPGAESYGYTF. DNA for the CDR3: TGTGCCAGCAGACCAGGGGCTGAGAGCTATGGCTACACCTTC.

This clone came up once. The sample holds other DNA sequences that translate to the same CDR3. The rearrangement links TRBV3-1 (or the pseudogene TRBV3-2) to TRBJ1-2; 8 positions agree with TRBD1. This CDR3 comprises 14 residues. V lost 1 base and J lost 7; bases outside the gene matches: 5. Per the germline V gene, CDR1 is LGHDT and CDR2 is YNNKEL (reference sequence). This CDR3 is CASSQVQGGGGYTF. The CDR3 region has the DNA TGTGCCAGCAGCCAAGTACAGGGGGGAGGTGGCTACACCTTC.

The V and J genes are TRBV14 and TRBJ2-3; D ambiguous. The germline V gene encodes CDR1 SGHDN and CDR2 FVKESK. This CDR3 contains 14 residues. The germline V and J ends were trimmed by 0 bases and 6 bases, with 10 bases remaining between them. The CDR3 bases are TGTGCCAGCAGCCAAGACCCGGTGGTGGATACGCAGTATTTT. Residues: CASSQDPVVDTQYF.

The rearrangement joins TRBV18 to TRBJ2-7, with 10 bases matching TRBD2. Germline lookup yields CDR1 KGHSH and CDR2 LQKENI. Unmatched junction bases numbered 13, after V lost 4 bases and J lost 4 bases. The CDR3 runs 17 residues. Here the CDR3 reads CASSLRGGWTSGYEQYF. The CDR3 region has the DNA TGTGCCAGCTCACTCAGGGGTGGATGGACTAGCGGATACGAGCAGTACTTC.

This chain joins TRBV30 and TRBJ2-7, with D maybe TRBD2 (6 bases). The CDR3 is made up of 17 amino acids. The V gene's germline CDR1 is GTSNPN and CDR2 SVGIG (reference sequence). V was cut by 0 bases and J by 0 bases, with 18 bases left in between. CDR3 nucleotide sequence: TGTGCCTGGAGTGTACGTGGTAGCGGCAAACTCTCCTACGAGCAGTACTTC. Translated, it gives CAWSVRGSGKLSYEQYF. Using reference TRBV30 and TRBJ2-7 for the parts outside the CDR3, the full variable domain is SQTIHQWPATLVQPVGSPLSLECTVEGTSNPNLYWYRQAAGRGLQLLFYSVGIGQISSEVPQNLSASRPQDRQFILSSKKLLLSDSGFYLCAWSVRGSGKLSYEQYFGPGTRLTVT.

This chain connects TRBV7-8 to TRBJ2-7, with 9 bases that match TRBD2. Trimming at V came to 3 bases and at J to 3 bases, leaving 6 bases not matched to a gene. CDR3 length: 15 amino acids. Germline assignment: CDR1 SGHVS and CDR2 FQNEAQ. CDR3 region: CASSFSGRALYEQYF. The CDR3 nucleotides are TGTGCCAGCAGCTTTAGCGGGAGAGCTCTCTACGAGCAGTACTTC.